The 20 T cell receptor beta chains presented below share a single source sample, sequenced in a study of early T cells in non-severe SARS-CoV-2 infection (dated by TCRdb to 2020 to 2022). Library construction relied on 5' RACE. The data were produced on a NextSeq 500. Using fastp at Q25 and MiXCR, TCRdb reprocessed the public reads and kept productive beta chains. When rows share a CDR3 protein, they turn into one entry using the most common DNA and genes. This sample lists some 83,000 distinct CDR3 sequences; 8.5% to 12% were detected once. Together, the top ten hold around 8% of the sample. The sample in question was whole blood, obtained at baseline. Receptors originate from an adult who was a healthcare worker with PCR-confirmed SARS-CoV-2 infection or an uninfected control (not recorded which).

This clonotype was seen repeatedly, ten times or more. V is TRBV5-4 and J is TRBJ1-3, with a weak D call TRBD1 (6 bases). V was clipped by 1 base and J by 0 bases, with 11 bases between them. Germline V lookup: CDR1 SGHNT, CDR2 YYREEE (reference sequence). The CDR3 totals 16 residues. CDR3 nucleotide sequence: TGTGCCAGCAGCTTGCGGGACACCTTCTCTGGAAACACCATATATTTT. Amino acids: CASSLRDTFSGNTIYF. The variable domain in full, with the rest retrieved from reference TRBV5-4 and TRBJ1-3, is ETGVTQSPTHLIKTRGQQVTLRCSSQSGHNTVSWYQQALGQGPQFIFQYYREEENGRGNFPPRFSGLQFPNYSSELNVNALELDDSALYLCASSLRDTFSGNTIYFGEGSWLTVV.

This clonotype occurred many times. The chain uses TRBV7-2 and TRBJ2-2, with D perhaps matching TRBD2 (6 bases). V shed 5 bases and J shed 8 bases, with 12 bases lying between them. This CDR3 contains 13 residues. Germline V gene sequence: CDR1 SGHTA, CDR2 FQGNSA. CDR3 sequence reads: CASSRPGAGELFF. The CDR3, as DNA: TGTGCCAGCAGCCGCCCGGGAGCGGGGGAGCTGTTTTTT.

This clonotype was picked up a small number of times. J is TRBJ2-6 and V is TRBV5-5; D is possibly TRBD1 (6 bases). CDR3 size: 18 residues. Germline V gene lookup returns CDR1 SGHKS and CDR2 YYEKEE (reference sequence). The V end lost 4 bases, the J end lost 0 bases, and 17 bases lay between the germline ends. CDR3 residues: CASSKRTEDNSGANVLTF. As DNA, the CDR3 is TGTGCCAGCAGCAAGAGGACAGAAGATAACTCTGGGGCCAACGTCCTGACTTTC.

This sequence joins TRBV5-1 and TRBJ1-1; D perhaps matches TRBD1 (5 bases). The germline V gene encodes CDR1 SGHRS and CDR2 YFSETQ. Trimming left V 4 bases short and J 1 base short, with 14 bases between. The length of the CDR3 is 15 residues. CDR3 coding DNA: TGCGCCAGCAGCCAAGGGGCCTTGGGGAACACTGAAGCTTTCTTT. Its translation: CASSQGALGNTEAFF.

This clonotype was observed a few times. This chain connects TRBV2 to TRBJ1-5; D gene uncertain. The V end was cut by 11 bases, the J end by 11 bases, with 22 bases between. This CDR3 has 13 residues. Germline CDR1 reads SNHLY; CDR2 reads FYNNEI. CDR3 nucleotide sequence: TGTGCCTCCCAAATGGAGGCGGCAAGGGCCCAGCATTTT. This codes for CASQMEAARAQHF. Based on the CDR3 plus reference TRBV2 and TRBJ1-5, the full variable domain is EPEVTQTPSHQVTQMGQEVILRCVPISNHLYFYWYRQILGQKVEFLVSFYNNEISEKSEIFDDQFSVERPDGSNFTLKIRSTKLEDSAMYFCASQMEAARAQHFGDGTRLSIL.

For the CDR3, the DNA is TGTGCCAGCAGTTTACCGAGACAGGGTAGTCAGCCCCAGCATTTT. It specifies CASSLPRQGSQPQHF. The chain joins TRBV27 to TRBJ1-5, with 7 bases lining up with TRBD1. The CDR3 loop spans 15 amino acids. With V trimmed by 2 bases and J by 6 bases, 7 bases remained unmatched. In germline, CDR1 is MNHEY, CDR2 SMNVEV (reference sequence).

As concerns this clonotype: A single base separates this from a much larger clone, so it may be a read error. This chain links TRBV10-3 with TRBJ2-5, with 9 bases fitting TRBD1. V trimming: 6 bases; J trimming: 4 bases; junction bases outside the gene matches: 6. The CDR3 covers 14 residues. CDR1 ENHRY and CDR2 SYGVKD come from the germline V gene. The CDR3 bases are TGTGCCATCAGCCAGGGACAGGGTACAGAGACCCAGTACTTC. Its protein is CAISQGQGTETQYF.

To note about this clonotype: This may be a read error, as it is one base from a much larger clone. The CDR3 sequence: CASSLSGVYEQYF. The CDR3 bases are TGCGCCAGCAGCTTGTCAGGGGTCTACGAGCAGTACTTC. The chain uses TRBV5-1 and TRBJ2-7, with D possibly being TRBD1 (6 bases). Germline V CDR1 and CDR2: SGHRS, YFSETQ. V lost 1 base to trimming and J lost 3 bases, with 8 bases between them. The CDR3 consists of 13 residues. Full variable domain (remainder filled in from reference TRBV5-1 and TRBJ2-7): KAGVTQTPRYLIKTRGQQVTLSCSPISGHRSVSWYQQTPGQGLQFLFEYFSETQRNKGNFPGRFSGRQFSNSRSEMNVSTLELGDSALYLCASSLSGVYEQYFGPGTRLTVT.

In this sample, this clonotype turned up a few times. The V gene is TRBV7-9, the J gene TRBJ1-4; TRBD1 matches at 7 bases. V trimming: 5 bases; J trimming: 3 bases; junction bases outside the gene matches: 6. Germline loops: CDR1 SEHNR, CDR2 FQNEAQ (reference sequence). This CDR3 is built from 15 residues. The CDR3 loop is CASSPKGAANEKLFF. The CDR3 DNA follows: TGTGCCAGCAGCCCGAAGGGGGCGGCTAATGAAAAACTGTTTTTT.

This clonotype was found many times. The chain uses TRBV4-2 and TRBJ2-5; 9 bases are a match to TRBD1. The CDR3 totals 15 residues. Per the germline V gene, CDR1 is LGHNA and CDR2 is YNFKEQ. V trimming: 6 bases; J trimming: 5 bases; junction bases outside the gene matches: 10. The CDR3, as DNA: TGTGCCAGCAGTCCCGACAGGGGGTCGTCGGAGACCCAGTACTTC. It encodes CASSPDRGSSETQYF.

The chain recombines TRBV28 with TRBJ2-1; D ambiguous. The CDR3 runs to 12 residues. Germline CDR1 MDHEN, CDR2 SYDVKM. V was pared by 7 bases and J by 7 bases, with 11 bases between. The CDR3 coding sequence is TGTGCCAGCACCAGTGGTAGGAATGAGCAGTTCTTC. Translated, it gives CASTSGRNEQFF. The full variable domain, with the rest looked up from reference TRBV28 and TRBJ2-1, is DVKVTQSSRYLVKRTGEKVFLECVQDMDHENMFWYRQDPGLGLRLIYFSYDVKMKEKGDIPEGYSVSREKKERFSLILESASTNQTSMYLCASTSGRNEQFFGPGTRLTVL.

This clonotype occurred many times. The chain joins TRBV6-1 to TRBJ2-3; 7 bases agree with TRBD2. The V segment lost 8 bases and the J segment 0 bases; nucleotides outside the gene matches: 5. Germline CDR1 and CDR2: MNHNS and SASEGT. This CDR3 region has 14 residues. The DNA for the CDR3 is TGTGCCAGCCTTCAAGCGGGGAGCACAGATACGCAGTATTTT. Protein sequence: CASLQAGSTDTQYF.

The V and J genes are TRBV13 and TRBJ2-2, with 7 bases identical to TRBD2. CDR3 length: 19 residues. V lost 5 bases and J lost 4; bases outside the gene matches: 19. Germline V lookup: CDR1 PRHDT, CDR2 FYEKMQ (reference sequence). Written as DNA, the CDR3 is TGTGCCAGCAGCAACCCGACTAGCCGGGGTTTGGGAGGCACCGGGGAGCTGTTTTTT. Translating it yields CASSNPTSRGLGGTGELFF. The entire variable domain, with the rest obtained from reference TRBV13 and TRBJ2-2, is as follows: AAGVIQSPRHLIKEKRETATLKCYPIPRHDTVYWYQQGPGQDPQFLISFYEKMQSDKGSIPDRFSAQQFSDYHSELNMSSLELGDSALYFCASSNPTSRGLGGTGELFFGEGSRLTVL.

The chain has TRBV6-1 and TRBJ1-5; D perhaps matches TRBD1 (6 bases). The V gene's germline CDR1 is MNHNS and CDR2 SASEGT. V lost 7 bases, J lost 0 bases, and 16 bases lay in between. CDR3 size: 16 residues. The CDR3 DNA sequence: TGTGCCAGCACTGAGGGACACGATTATAGCAATCAGCCCCAGCATTTT. Encoded protein: CASTEGHDYSNQPQHF.

This clonotype was counted many times. The chain has TRBV11-2 and TRBJ1-2, with D uncertain. This CDR3 has 12 amino acids. The V gene lost 3 bases and the J gene lost 3 bases, with 5 bases spanning the gap. CDR1 and CDR2 from the germline V gene are SGHAT and FQNNGV. Written as DNA, the CDR3 is TGTGCCAGCAGCTTTACCGACTATGGCTACACCTTC. This translates into CASSFTDYGYTF.

This clonotype was detected a few times. This rearrangement joins TRBV12-3 or TRBV12-4 to TRBJ2-1; no definite D call. The CDR3 length is 13 residues. V was shortened by 6 bases and J by 8 bases, with 14 bases between the two germline ends. CDR3 nucleotide sequence: TGTGCCAGCAGGTCCACAGCATTTGATGAGCAGTTCTTC. Amino acid sequence: CASRSTAFDEQFF.

This clonotype showed up many times. V gene TRBV24-1 combines with J gene TRBJ2-6; D is undetermined. Germline assignment: CDR1 KGHDR and CDR2 SFDVKD. The CDR3 has 15 residues. Trimming removed 8 bases from V and 0 bases from J, with 10 bases in between. CDR3 protein: CATIRAHSGANVLTF. CDR3 sequence (DNA): TGTGCCACCATAAGAGCCCACTCTGGGGCCAACGTCCTGACTTTC.

The V call is TRBV20-1, the J call TRBJ2-7, with TRBD1 matching 12 bases. The CDR3 consists of 17 residues. Germline V CDR1 and CDR2: DFQATT, SNEGSKA (reference sequence). Trimming took 7 bases from V and 2 from J; bases not matched to a gene: 15. The CDR3 protein is CSGSGTGGSSVTYEQYF. The CDR3 region has the DNA TGCAGTGGATCCGGGACAGGGGGCAGTAGCGTAACCTACGAGCAGTACTTC.

The chain has TRBV20-1 and TRBJ2-7; D ambiguous. Germline lookup yields CDR1 DFQATT and CDR2 SNEGSKA (reference sequence). Trimming pared 0 bases from V and 4 bases from J, leaving 10 bases between. The CDR3 runs to 13 residues. The CDR3 loop reads CSARDSLFYEQYF. DNA of the CDR3: TGCAGTGCTAGAGACTCCCTCTTTTACGAGCAGTACTTC.

This clonotype was counted ten times or more. The chain carries TRBV20-1 and TRBJ2-7; 11 bases fit TRBD1. The junction had 5 bases not matched to a gene; V was cut back by 4 bases and J by 3 bases. Germline V gives CDR1 DFQATT, CDR2 SNEGSKA (reference sequence). The CDR3 extends over 14 amino acids. The CDR3 reads CSATSGTGGYEQYF. The CDR3 region has the DNA TGCAGTGCTACTTCCGGGACAGGGGGCTACGAGCAGTACTTC.